The text below deals with one T cell receptor beta chain. Original processing notes: It was from reference gene primer amplification that nucleated cell counts were estimated. Method: immunoSEQ multiplex PCR; TCRdb's copy keeps in-frame clones and lacks some. Clonal size and the V and J genes are those of that table, whereas D and trimming came from the DNA. The repertoire holds about 34,000 clones, with more than 75% as singletons. This sample was included in a study of blood T cell repertoires in COVID-19. Study at large: Samples representing acute and convalescent COVID-19 were sourced from the United States, Italy and Spain.

The receptor was derived from a woman aged 55-70 years with acute or convalescent COVID-19. The material sequenced was peripheral blood.

CDR3 DNA: TGTGCCAGCAGCTTGCCGGGACTAGCGGGGAAGACCCAGTACTTC. Translation gives CASSLPGLAGKTQYF. The rearrangement joins TRBV5-5 to TRBJ2-5; 13 nucleotides align to TRBD2. Germline assignment: CDR1 SGHKS and CDR2 YYEKEE (reference sequence). Trimming took 1 base from V and 6 from J; bases not matched to a gene: 3. The CDR3 sequence is 15 residues long.